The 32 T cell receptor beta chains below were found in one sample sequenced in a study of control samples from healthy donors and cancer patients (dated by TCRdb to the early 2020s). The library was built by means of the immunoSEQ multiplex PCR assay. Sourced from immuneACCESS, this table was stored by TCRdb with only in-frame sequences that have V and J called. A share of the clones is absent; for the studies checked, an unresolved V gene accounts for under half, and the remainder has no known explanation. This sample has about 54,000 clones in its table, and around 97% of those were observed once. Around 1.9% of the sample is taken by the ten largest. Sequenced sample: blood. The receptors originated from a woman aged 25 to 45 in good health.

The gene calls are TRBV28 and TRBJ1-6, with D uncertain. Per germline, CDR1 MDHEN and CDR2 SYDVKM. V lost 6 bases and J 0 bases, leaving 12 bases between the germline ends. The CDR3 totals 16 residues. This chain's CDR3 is CASSKTRSSYNSPLHF. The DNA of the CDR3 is TGTGCCAGCAGCAAAACCAGAAGCTCCTATAATTCACCCCTCCACTTT. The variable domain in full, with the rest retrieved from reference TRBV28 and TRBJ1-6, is DVKVTQSSRYLVKRTGEKVFLECVQDMDHENMFWYRQDPGLGLRLIYFSYDVKMKEKGDIPEGYSVSREKKERFSLILESASTNQTSMYLCASSKTRSSYNSPLHFGNGTRLTVT.

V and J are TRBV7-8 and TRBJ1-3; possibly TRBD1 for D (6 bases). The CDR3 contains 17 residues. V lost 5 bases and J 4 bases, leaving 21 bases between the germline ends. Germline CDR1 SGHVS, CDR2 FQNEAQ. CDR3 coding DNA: TGTGCCAGCAGCAGGGGGGGGACTACTTCAGAAGGAAACACCATATATTTT. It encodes CASSRGGTTSEGNTIYF.

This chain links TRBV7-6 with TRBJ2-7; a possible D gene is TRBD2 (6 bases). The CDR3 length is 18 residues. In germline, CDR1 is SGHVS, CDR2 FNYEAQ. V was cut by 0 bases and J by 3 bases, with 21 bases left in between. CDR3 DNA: TGTGCCAGCAGCTTAGCGGTAGGAGGAGGGCAGGCGCTCTACGAGCAGTACTTC. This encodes CASSLAVGGGQALYEQYF.

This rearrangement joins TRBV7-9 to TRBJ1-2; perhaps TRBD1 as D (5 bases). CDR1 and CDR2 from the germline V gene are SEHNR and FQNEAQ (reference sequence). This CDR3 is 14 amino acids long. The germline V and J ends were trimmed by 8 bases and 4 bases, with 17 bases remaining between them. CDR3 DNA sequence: TGTGCCAGCTTCGGTGTGGGGGAATCCTATGGCTACACCTTC. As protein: CASFGVGESYGYTF.

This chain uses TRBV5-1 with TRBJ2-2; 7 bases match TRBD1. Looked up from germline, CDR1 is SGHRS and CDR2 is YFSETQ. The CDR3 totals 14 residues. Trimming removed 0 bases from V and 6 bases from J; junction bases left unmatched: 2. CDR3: CASSLAQGAGELFF. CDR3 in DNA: TGCGCCAGCAGCTTGGCTCAGGGGGCCGGGGAGCTGTTTTTT.

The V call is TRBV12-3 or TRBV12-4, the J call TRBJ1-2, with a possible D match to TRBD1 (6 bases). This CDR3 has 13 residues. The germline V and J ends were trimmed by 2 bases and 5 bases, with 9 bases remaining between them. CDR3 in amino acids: CASSLQGRYGYTF. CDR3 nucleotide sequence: TGTGCCAGCAGTTTACAGGGGAGGTATGGCTACACCTTC.

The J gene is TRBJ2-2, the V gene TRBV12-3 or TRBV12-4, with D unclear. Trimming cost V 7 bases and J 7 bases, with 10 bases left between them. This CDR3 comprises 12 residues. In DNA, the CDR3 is TGTGCCAGCATCAGCCAGGTCGGGGAGCTGTTTTTT. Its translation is CASISQVGELFF.

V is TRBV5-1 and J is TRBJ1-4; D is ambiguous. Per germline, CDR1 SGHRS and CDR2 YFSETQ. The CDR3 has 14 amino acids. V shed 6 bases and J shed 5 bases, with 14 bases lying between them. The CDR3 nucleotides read TGCGCCAGCACCTCAAGCGGGATCAATGAAAAACTGTTTTTT. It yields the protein CASTSSGINEKLFF.

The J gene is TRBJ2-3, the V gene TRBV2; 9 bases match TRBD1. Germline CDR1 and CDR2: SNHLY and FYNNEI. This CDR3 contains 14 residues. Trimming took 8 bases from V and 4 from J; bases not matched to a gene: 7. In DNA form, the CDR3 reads TGTGCCAGCCGGGGAGACAGGGGGGCAGATACGCAGTATTTT. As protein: CASRGDRGADTQYF.

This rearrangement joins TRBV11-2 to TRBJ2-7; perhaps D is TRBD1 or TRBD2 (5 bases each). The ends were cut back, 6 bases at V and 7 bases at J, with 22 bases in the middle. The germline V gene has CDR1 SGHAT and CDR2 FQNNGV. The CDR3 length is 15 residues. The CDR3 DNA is TGTGCCAGCAGAAAACCTGGGACCAAGGCGAGGGAGCAGTACTTC. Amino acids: CASRKPGTKAREQYF.

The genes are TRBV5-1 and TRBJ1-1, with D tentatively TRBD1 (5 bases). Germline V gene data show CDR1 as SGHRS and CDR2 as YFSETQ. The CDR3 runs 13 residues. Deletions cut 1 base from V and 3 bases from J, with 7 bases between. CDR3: CASSLQGDTEAFF. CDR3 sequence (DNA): TGCGCCAGCAGCTTGCAGGGTGACACTGAAGCTTTCTTT.

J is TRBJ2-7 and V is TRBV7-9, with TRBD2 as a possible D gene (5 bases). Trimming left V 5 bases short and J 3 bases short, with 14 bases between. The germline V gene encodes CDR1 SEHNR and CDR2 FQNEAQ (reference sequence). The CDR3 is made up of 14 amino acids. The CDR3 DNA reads TGTGCCAGCAGCCAGCCGCTCGGGGACTACGAGCAGTACTTC. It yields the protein CASSQPLGDYEQYF.

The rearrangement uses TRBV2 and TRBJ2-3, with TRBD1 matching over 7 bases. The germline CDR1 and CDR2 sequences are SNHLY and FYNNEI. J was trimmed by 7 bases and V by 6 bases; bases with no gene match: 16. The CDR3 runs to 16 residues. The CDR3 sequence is CASRFSGTEERYTQYF. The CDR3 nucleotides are TGTGCCAGCAGGTTTTCCGGGACAGAGGAAAGATATACGCAGTATTTT.

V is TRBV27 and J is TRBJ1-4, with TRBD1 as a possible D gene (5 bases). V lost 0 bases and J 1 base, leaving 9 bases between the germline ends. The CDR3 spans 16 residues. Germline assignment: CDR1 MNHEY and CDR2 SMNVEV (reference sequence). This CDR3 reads CASSLSWGGTNEKLFF. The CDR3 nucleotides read TGTGCCAGCAGTTTATCGTGGGGGGGAACTAATGAAAAACTGTTTTTT.

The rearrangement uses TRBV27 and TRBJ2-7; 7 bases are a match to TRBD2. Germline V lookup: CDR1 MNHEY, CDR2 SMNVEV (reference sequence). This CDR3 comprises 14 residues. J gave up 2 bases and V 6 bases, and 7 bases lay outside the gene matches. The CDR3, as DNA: TGTGCCAGCAGGTACACGGGGACTACCTACGAGCAGTACTTC. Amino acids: CASRYTGTTYEQYF.

DNA of the CDR3: TGTGCCAGCAGGGGACTAGCGGGGCCGCAGTTCTTC. Translating it yields CASRGLAGPQFF. The V gene is TRBV6-5, the J gene TRBJ2-1; TRBD2 matches at 13 bases. J lost 12 bases, V lost 6 bases, and 2 bases had no gene match. Looked up from germline, CDR1 is MNHEY and CDR2 is SVGAGI. The CDR3 is made up of 12 amino acids.

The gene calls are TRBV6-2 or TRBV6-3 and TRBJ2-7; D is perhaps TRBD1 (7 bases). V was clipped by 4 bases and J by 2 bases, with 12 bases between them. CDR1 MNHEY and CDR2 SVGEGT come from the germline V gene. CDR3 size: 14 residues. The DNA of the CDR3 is TGTGCCAGCAGTTGGGGGGACAGCCCCTACGAGCAGTACTTC. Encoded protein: CASSWGDSPYEQYF.

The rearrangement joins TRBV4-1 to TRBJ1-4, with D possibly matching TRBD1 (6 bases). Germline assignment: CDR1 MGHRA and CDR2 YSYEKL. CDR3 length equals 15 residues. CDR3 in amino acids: CVRRGHPAANEKLFF. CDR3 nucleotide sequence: TGCGTCCGCAGGGGACACCCTGCGGCTAATGAAAAACTGTTTTTT.

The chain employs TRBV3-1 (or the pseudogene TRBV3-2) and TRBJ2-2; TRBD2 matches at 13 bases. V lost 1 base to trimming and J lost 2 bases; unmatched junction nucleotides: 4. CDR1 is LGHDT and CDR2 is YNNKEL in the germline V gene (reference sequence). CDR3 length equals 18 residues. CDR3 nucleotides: TGTGCCAGCAGCCAAGGACTAGCGGGAGGCCCTAACACCGGGGAGCTGTTTTTT. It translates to CASSQGLAGGPNTGELFF.

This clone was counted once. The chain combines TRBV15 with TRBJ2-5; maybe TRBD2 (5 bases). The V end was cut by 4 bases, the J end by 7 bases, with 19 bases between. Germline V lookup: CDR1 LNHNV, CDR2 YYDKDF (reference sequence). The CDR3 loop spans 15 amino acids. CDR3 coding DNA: TGTGCCACCAGCAAGGGCCCGGAGGAGATAGGGACCCAGTACTTC. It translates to CATSKGPEEIGTQYF.

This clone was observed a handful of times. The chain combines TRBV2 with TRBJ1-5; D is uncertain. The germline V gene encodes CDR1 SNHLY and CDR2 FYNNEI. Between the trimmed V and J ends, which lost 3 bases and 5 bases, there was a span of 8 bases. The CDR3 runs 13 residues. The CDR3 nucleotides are TGTGCCAGCAGTGATCTTCGGGATCAGCCCCAGCATTTT. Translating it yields CASSDLRDQPQHF.

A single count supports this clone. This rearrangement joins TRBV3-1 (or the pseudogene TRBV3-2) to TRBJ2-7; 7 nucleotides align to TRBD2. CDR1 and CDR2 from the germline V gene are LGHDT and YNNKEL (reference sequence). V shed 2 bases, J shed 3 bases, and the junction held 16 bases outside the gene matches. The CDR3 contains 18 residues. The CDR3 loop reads CASSQRQAGRPRGYEQYF. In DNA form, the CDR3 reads TGTGCCAGCAGCCAAAGGCAAGCGGGGAGGCCGAGAGGCTACGAGCAGTACTTC.

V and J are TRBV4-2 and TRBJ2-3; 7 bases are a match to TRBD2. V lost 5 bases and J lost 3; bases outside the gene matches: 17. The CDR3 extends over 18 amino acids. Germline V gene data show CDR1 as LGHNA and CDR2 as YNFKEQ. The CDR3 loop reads CASSTQGGATLATDTQYF. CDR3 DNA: TGTGCCAGCAGCACCCAGGGAGGGGCGACCCTGGCGACAGATACGCAGTATTTT.

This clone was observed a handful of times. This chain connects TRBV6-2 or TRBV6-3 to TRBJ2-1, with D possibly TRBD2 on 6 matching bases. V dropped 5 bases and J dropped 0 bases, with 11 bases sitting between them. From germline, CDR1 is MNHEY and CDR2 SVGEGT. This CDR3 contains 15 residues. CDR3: CASSIAESSYNEQFF. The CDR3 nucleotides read TGTGCCAGCAGTATAGCGGAGAGCTCCTACAATGAGCAGTTCTTC.

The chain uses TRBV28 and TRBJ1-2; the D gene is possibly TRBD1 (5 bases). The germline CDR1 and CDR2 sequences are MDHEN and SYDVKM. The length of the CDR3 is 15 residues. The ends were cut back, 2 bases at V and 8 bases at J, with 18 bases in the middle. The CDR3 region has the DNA TGTGCCAGCAGTTTAATCTTGGAAGGGAAGGGGGGCTACACCTTC. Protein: CASSLILEGKGGYTF.

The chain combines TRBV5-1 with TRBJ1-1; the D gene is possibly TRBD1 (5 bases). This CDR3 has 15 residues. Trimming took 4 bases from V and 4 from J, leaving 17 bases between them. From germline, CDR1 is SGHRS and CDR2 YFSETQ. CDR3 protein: CASSTQLGGGTEAFF. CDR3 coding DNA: TGCGCCAGCAGCACCCAGCTGGGGGGAGGCACTGAAGCTTTCTTT.

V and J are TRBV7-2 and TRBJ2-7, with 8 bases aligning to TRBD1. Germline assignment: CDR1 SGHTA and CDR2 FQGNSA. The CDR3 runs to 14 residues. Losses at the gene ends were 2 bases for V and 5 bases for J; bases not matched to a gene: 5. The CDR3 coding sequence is TGTGCCAGCAGCTTAAGCAGGGGGCAAAACGAGCAGTACTTC. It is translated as CASSLSRGQNEQYF.

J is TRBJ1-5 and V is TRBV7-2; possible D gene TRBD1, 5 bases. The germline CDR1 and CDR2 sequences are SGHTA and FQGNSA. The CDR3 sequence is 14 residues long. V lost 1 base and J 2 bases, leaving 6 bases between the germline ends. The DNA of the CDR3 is TGTGCCAGCAGCTTAGGAGGGGGCAATCAGCCCCAGCATTTT. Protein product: CASSLGGGNQPQHF.

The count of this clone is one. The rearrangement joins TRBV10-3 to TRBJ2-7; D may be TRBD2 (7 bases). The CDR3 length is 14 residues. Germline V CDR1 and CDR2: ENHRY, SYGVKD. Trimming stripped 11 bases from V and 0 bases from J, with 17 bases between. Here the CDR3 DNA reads TGTGCCGCCGGGGGGCTAGCGGACTCCTACGAGCAGTACTTC. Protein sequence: CAAGGLADSYEQYF.

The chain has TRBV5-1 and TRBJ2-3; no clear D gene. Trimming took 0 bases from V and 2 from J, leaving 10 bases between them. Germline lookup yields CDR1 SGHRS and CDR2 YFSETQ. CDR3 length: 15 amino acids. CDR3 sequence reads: CASSLDGASTDTQYF. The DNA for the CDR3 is TGCGCCAGCAGCTTGGATGGCGCCTCCACAGATACGCAGTATTTT.

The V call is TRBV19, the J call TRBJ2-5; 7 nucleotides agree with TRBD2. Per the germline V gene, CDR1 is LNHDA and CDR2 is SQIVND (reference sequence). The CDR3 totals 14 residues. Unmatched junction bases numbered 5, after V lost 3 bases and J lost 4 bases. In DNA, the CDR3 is TGTGCCAGTAGTATCGGGACTAAGGGAGAGACCCAGTACTTC. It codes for CASSIGTKGETQYF.

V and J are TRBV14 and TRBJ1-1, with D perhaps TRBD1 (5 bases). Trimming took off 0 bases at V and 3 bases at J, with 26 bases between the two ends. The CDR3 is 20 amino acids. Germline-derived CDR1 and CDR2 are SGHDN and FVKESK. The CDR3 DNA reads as TGTGCCAGCAGCCAAGAAGCGGCGATGTGGGGACTCCCTGGGGACACTGAAGCTTTCTTT. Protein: CASSQEAAMWGLPGDTEAFF. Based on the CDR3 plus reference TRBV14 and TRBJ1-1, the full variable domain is EAGVTQFPSHSVIEKGQTVTLRCDPISGHDNLYWYRRVMGKEIKFLLHFVKESKQDESGMPNNRFLAERTGGTYSTLKVQPAELEDSGVYFCASSQEAAMWGLPGDTEAFFGQGTRLTVV.